The rows below give T cell receptor beta chains drawn from one sample of a study of blood T cell repertoires in COVID-19. Method: immunoSEQ multiplex PCR; TCRdb's copy keeps in-frame clones and lacks some. The top ten clones hold approximately 2% of a sample with 100,000 to 150,000 clones, 90% to 95% of them seen once. Sequencing was done on a sample of peripheral blood. These receptors were taken from a man aged 50 to 60 with COVID-19, enrolled during active disease. Both conserved end residues are part of each CDR3. The order of the fields is D gene, V gene, J gene, clone size, CDR3 DNA, CDR3 protein. D genes are given only for firm matches. A row's size may be missing; if present it is once, few, many or a size class.

D gene: TRBD1; V gene: TRBV6-6; J gene: TRBJ1-2; clone size: .; CDR3 DNA: TGTGCCAGCAGAGAGACAGGGTTCTATGGCTACACCTTC; CDR3 protein: CASRETGFYGYTF
D gene: .; V gene: TRBV5-4; J gene: TRBJ1-1; clone size: few; CDR3 DNA: TGTGCCAGCAGCTTGGAACAGCCTAACACTGAAGCTTTCTTT; CDR3 protein: CASSLEQPNTEAFF
D gene: .; V gene: TRBV3-1/TRBV3-2; J gene: TRBJ2-3; clone size: .; CDR3 DNA: TGTGCCAGCAGCCAAACCAGGGGGGCAGATACGCAGTATTTT; CDR3 protein: CASSQTRGADTQYF
D gene: .; V gene: TRBV6-5; J gene: TRBJ2-1; clone size: .; CDR3 DNA: TGTGCCAGCAGTAGCACTGAGACGAGGGCTGGGGTCTTC; CDR3 protein: CASSSTETRAGVF
D gene: TRBD1; V gene: TRBV5-6; J gene: TRBJ1-2; clone size: .; CDR3 DNA: TGTGCCAGCGTAAACAGGGGAAGCTATGGCTACACCTTC; CDR3 protein: CASVNRGSYGYTF
D gene: TRBD2; V gene: TRBV10-2; J gene: TRBJ2-1; clone size: .; CDR3 DNA: TGCGCCAGCAGACCTCTAGCGGGAGGTGAGCAGTTCTTC; CDR3 protein: CASRPLAGGEQFF
D gene: .; V gene: TRBV5-1; J gene: TRBJ2-1; clone size: few; CDR3 DNA: TGCGCCAGCAGACGGGACGGGAGCTCCTACAATGAGCAGTTCTTC; CDR3 protein: CASRRDGSSYNEQFF
D gene: .; V gene: TRBV7-9; J gene: TRBJ1-1; clone size: .; CDR3 DNA: TGTGCCAGCACCAAGGGGCCTATGAACACTGAAGCTTTCTTT; CDR3 protein: CASTKGPMNTEAFF
D gene: .; V gene: TRBV11-2; J gene: TRBJ2-3; clone size: once; CDR3 DNA: TGTGCCAGCAGCTTAATAGCTCAGAGGGGCACAGATACGCAGTATTTT; CDR3 protein: CASSLIAQRGTDTQYF
D gene: .; V gene: TRBV6-1; J gene: TRBJ1-4; clone size: .; CDR3 DNA: TGTGCCAGCAGTGAAGAACGGGAGGCGGAAAAACTGTTTTTT; CDR3 protein: CASSEEREAEKLFF
D gene: .; V gene: TRBV6-1; J gene: TRBJ1-5; clone size: .; CDR3 DNA: TGTGCCAGCAGTGAAGCAACGCGCCTCCAGCATTTT; CDR3 protein: CASSEATRLQHF